These 10 T cell receptor beta chains were sequenced from one sample in a study of control samples from healthy donors and cancer patients. The method was immunoSEQ multiplex PCR; TCRdb's version includes in-frame clones alone and lacks a portion of them. The table includes approximately 190,000 clones, 91% detected once. The sample was blood. The receptors were sampled from a young man in good health.

This chain joins TRBV2 and TRBJ1-1; maybe TRBD1 (5 bases). The germline V and J ends were trimmed by 8 bases and 1 base, with 14 bases remaining between them. Germline V lookup: CDR1 SNHLY, CDR2 FYNNEI. The CDR3 covers 14 residues. The CDR3 here is CASFTGDWNTEAFF. CDR3 nucleotide sequence: TGTGCCAGCTTTACAGGAGACTGGAACACTGAAGCTTTCTTT.

The chain carries TRBV5-1 and TRBJ1-1; D ambiguous. The CDR3 has 15 amino acids. CDR1 and CDR2 (germline): SGHRS, YFSETQ. The V and J ends lost 0 bases and 1 base respectively, with 10 bases between them. For the CDR3, the DNA is TGCGCCAGCAGCTTGGAATCCGTATGGAACACTGAAGCTTTCTTT. Translated: CASSLESVWNTEAFF.

This clone was recorded a few times. This chain joins TRBV24-1 and TRBJ1-5; the D is unclear. The CDR3 consists of 14 residues. V gave up 5 bases and J gave up 4 bases, with 11 bases separating them. Per the germline V gene, CDR1 is KGHDR and CDR2 is SFDVKD. The chain's CDR3 is CATSGPHPNQPQHF. CDR3 sequence (DNA): TGTGCCACCAGTGGGCCCCACCCAAATCAGCCCCAGCATTTT.

The chain has TRBV11-2 and TRBJ1-1, with D possibly TRBD1 on 6 matching bases. The CDR3 contains 17 residues. With 0 bases removed from V and 1 base from J, the gap between germline ends came to 15 bases. CDR1 SGHAT and CDR2 FQNNGV come from the germline V gene. DNA of the CDR3: TGTGCCAGCAGCTTAGATTACGGGGGCTGGGAGAACACTGAAGCTTTCTTT. Protein product: CASSLDYGGWENTEAFF.

The chain is built from TRBV15 and TRBJ1-1, with 7 bases fitting TRBD1. Per the germline V gene, CDR1 is LNHNV and CDR2 is YYDKDF (reference sequence). V shed 2 bases and J 2 bases; nucleotides not matched to a gene: 5. This CDR3 spans 15 amino acids. CDR3: CATSRTGVRNTEAFF. The CDR3 bases are TGTGCCACCAGCAGAACAGGGGTGCGAAACACTGAAGCTTTCTTT.

The V call is TRBV6-6, the J call TRBJ1-1; no firm D call. Trimming stripped 7 bases from V and 0 bases from J, with 3 bases between. This CDR3 has 11 amino acids. Germline CDR1 and CDR2: MNHNY and SVGAGI (reference sequence). The CDR3 region is CASTVNTEAFF. CDR3 DNA: TGTGCCAGCACAGTGAACACTGAAGCTTTCTTT.

The genes are TRBV4-1 and TRBJ1-5; D perhaps matches TRBD1 (5 bases). The germline V gene has CDR1 MGHRA and CDR2 YSYEKL. There are 14 residues in the CDR3. V was shortened by 3 bases and J by 5 bases, with 11 bases between the two germline ends. CDR3 sequence: CASSQQRGDQPQHF. The CDR3 nucleotides are TGCGCCAGCAGCCAGCAGCGGGGCGATCAGCCCCAGCATTTT.

J is TRBJ2-1 and V is TRBV29-1; D possibly corresponds to TRBD1 (6 bases). The V end lost 4 bases, the J end lost 3 bases, and 13 bases lay between the germline ends. Germline assignment: CDR1 SQVTM and CDR2 ANQGSEA. CDR3 size: 14 residues. CDR3 in amino acids: CSVVQGLNYNEQFF. Here the CDR3 DNA reads TGCAGCGTTGTTCAGGGGCTCAACTACAATGAGCAGTTCTTC.

The chain employs TRBV3-1 (or the pseudogene TRBV3-2) and TRBJ2-3; D gene ambiguous. Per the germline V gene, CDR1 is LGHDT and CDR2 is YNNKEL (reference sequence). The CDR3 extends over 14 amino acids. Deletions cut 3 bases from V and 3 bases from J, with 10 bases between. CDR3 region: CASSQRRTTDTQYF. The CDR3 nucleotides are TGTGCCAGCAGCCAGAGACGAACAACAGATACGCAGTATTTT.

The chain has TRBV7-9 and TRBJ1-1, with D tentatively TRBD1 (5 bases). Germline values: CDR1 SEHNR, CDR2 FQNEAQ (reference sequence). Trimming pared 5 bases from V and 1 base from J, leaving 8 bases between. This CDR3 has 13 amino acids. CDR3 amino acids: CASSVTGNTEAFF. CDR3 sequence (DNA): TGTGCCAGCAGCGTCACAGGGAACACTGAAGCTTTCTTT.